This T cell receptor beta chain was observed in a study of CD8+ T cells in alopecia areata. Overall study findings and caveats: Patients shared TCRs less clearly than mice did, possibly for HLA-related reasons. Lesional scalp exceeded normal scalp in clonality, especially in alopecia totalis/universalis.

Specimens obtained from alopecia areata patients comprised lesional scalp punch biopsies and peripheral blood. The researchers isolated CD4+ and CD8+ T cells from PBMCs by sorting. This CDR3 is built from 17 residues. After removal of 0 bases from V and 1 base from J, the junction contained 9 bases not matched to a gene. Germline lookup yields CDR1 SGDLS and CDR2 YYNGEE. This clone was observed a few times. Its antigen is currently unknown. The authors extracted RNA and reverse transcribed it into cDNA as the sequencing template. Sequencing used immunoSEQ multiplex PCR; TCRdb keeps in-frame clones, though not all of them. This table has around 140,000 clones, around 60% appearing once.

The chain combines TRBV9 with TRBJ2-5; 7 nucleotides agree with TRBD2. This specimen consisted of CD4+ T cells sorted from blood, obtained at week 0. The source of this sequence is a human donor with alopecia areata. CDR3 sequence reads: CASSVGYQRGAQETQYF. In DNA form, the CDR3 reads TGTGCCAGCAGCGTAGGATACCAGCGGGGAGCCCAAGAGACCCAGTACTTC.